This T cell receptor (beta chain) emerged from a study of response to subunit inactivated influenza vaccine. In TCRdb, the RT-PCR reads were re-called with MiXCR into one record per CDR3 protein. This table holds about 540,000 distinct CDR3 sequences, under 30% found once. This clonotype was detected a few times. These data were likewise used in another study, on T cells expressing NK-cell markers. As that report states: The authors generated TCR beta cDNA through 5'RACE template switching with UMIs.

The receptor comes from a man in his fifties or sixties who received an inactivated influenza vaccine. The material was CD4+ T cells sorted from PBMCs, obtained 11 to 12 days after vaccination.

The CDR3 is CASSQAGTSTGELFF. DNA of the CDR3: TGTGCCAGCAGCCAAGCAGGAACAAGCACCGGGGAGCTGTTTTTT. The V gene is TRBV3-1, the J gene TRBJ2-2; D unresolved. Trimming removed 1 base from V and 4 bases from J, with 10 bases in between. The CDR3 has 15 amino acids. Germline-derived CDR1 and CDR2 are LGHDT and YNNKEL (reference sequence). The entire variable domain, with the rest obtained from reference TRBV3-1 and TRBJ2-2, is as follows: DTAVSQTPKYLVTQMGNDKSIKCEQNLGHDTMYWYKQDSKKFLKIMFSYNNKELIINETVPNRFSPKSPDKAHLNLHINSLELGDSAVYFCASSQAGTSTGELFFGEGSRLTVL.